This T cell receptor (beta chain) is drawn from a study of cytotoxic CD8 clonotypes in ibrutinib-treated CLL. This clone was seen a single time. Its target is not known. Study-wide results and caveats: At progression, clonality fell back toward baseline after rising at ibrutinib response. Progressing patients had sampling times that differed from those of sustained-remission patients.

The CDR3 loop spans 15 amino acids. Trimming cost V 2 bases and J 0 bases, with 11 bases left between them. Germline V gene data show CDR1 as MNHEY and CDR2 as SMNVEV (reference sequence). Generated by immunoSEQ multiplex PCR, the TCRdb table keeps only in-frame clones and is missing some. The sample has 300,000 to 400,000 clones; roughly 70% are singletons. This chain links TRBV27 with TRBJ2-7; perhaps TRBD1 as D (5 bases). The sequencing used PBMCs, collected after 36 months of ibrutinib treatment. This TCR was sampled from a human donor with chronic lymphocytic leukemia. CDR3 bases: TGTGCCAGCAGTTTACTAGGACAATCCTCCTACGAGCAGTACTTC. Translation: CASSLLGQSSYEQYF.